The 9 T cell receptor beta chains below come from one sample, sequenced in a study of blood T cells in healthy people across ages. Combining a sample-barcoded 5' primer with a J-beta primer mix, a second PCR ran for roughly 6 to 12 cycles. TCRdb used MiXCR to reprocess the 5' RACE reads, holding one entry per CDR3 protein. The sample holds about 930,000 distinct CDR3 sequences, 29% seen once. This sample was also put to use in a study of T cells of mothers and their children.

The sequencing input was blood. The source of these receptors is a woman aged 40 to 50 in good health.

The chain is built from TRBV5-6 and TRBJ1-1, with D possibly matching TRBD1 (5 bases). Trimming left V 2 bases short and J 0 bases short, with 8 bases between. Germline CDR1 and CDR2: SGHDT and YYEEEE. There are 14 residues in the CDR3. CDR3 DNA sequence: TGTGCCAGCAGCTTCGGGGGGATGAACACTGAAGCTTTCTTT. This codes for CASSFGGMNTEAFF. The full variable domain, its missing parts supplied by reference TRBV5-6 and TRBJ1-1, is DAGVTQSPTHLIKTRGQQVTLRCSPKSGHDTVSWYQQALGQGPQFIFQYYEEEERQRGNFPDRFSGHQFPNYSSELNVNALLLGDSALYLCASSFGGMNTEAFFGQGTRLTVV.

At least ten counts were recorded for this clonotype. The chain joins TRBV27 to TRBJ2-7; D is perhaps TRBD2 (5 bases). This CDR3 spans 15 amino acids. Per the germline V gene, CDR1 is MNHEY and CDR2 is SMNVEV (reference sequence). V lost 1 base and J 0 bases, leaving 10 bases between the germline ends. The CDR3 nucleotides are TGTGCCAGCAGTTTATTACCGGGGAACTCCTACGAGCAGTACTTC. Translation gives CASSLLPGNSYEQYF.

The table lists this clonotype with a few counts. The chain carries TRBV21-1 and TRBJ1-6; TRBD1, as called in the table, went unchecked against the DNA. TRBV21-1 is tagged as a pseudogene. This CDR3 spans 19 amino acids. The CDR3 DNA is TGTGCCAGCAGCAGCAAACTGAATAAACCGGGACAGAATAATTCACCCCTCCACTTT. Residues: CASSSKLNKPGQNNSPLHF.

Here the CDR3 reads CSAWGTGGKSSYNEQFF. DNA for the CDR3: TGCAGTGCCTGGGGGACAGGGGGCAAGAGCTCCTACAATGAGCAGTTCTTC. The rearrangement links TRBV20-1 to TRBJ2-1; 12 nucleotides agree with TRBD1. Germline CDR1 and CDR2: DFQATT and SNEGSKA (reference sequence). The trim removed 6 bases at V and 0 bases at J, leaving 9 bases unmatched. This CDR3 has 17 amino acids.

The gene calls are TRBV5-1 and TRBJ2-3; D not resolved. Germline V gene lookup returns CDR1 SGHRS and CDR2 YFSETQ. V lost 7 bases and J lost 1, with 13 bases in between. This CDR3 is built from 14 residues. CDR3 loop: CASQQDPGTDTQYF. Here the CDR3 DNA reads TGCGCCAGCCAACAAGACCCAGGCACAGATACGCAGTATTTT.

This chain connects TRBV4-1 to TRBJ2-1; D gene uncertain. The length of the CDR3 is 16 residues. Trimming removed 7 bases from V and 0 bases from J, with 16 bases in between. Germline CDR1 MGHRA, CDR2 YSYEKL. The CDR3 DNA is TGCGCCAGCAACCCCCTCCACGTCAGCTCCTACAATGAGCAGTTCTTC. This encodes CASNPLHVSSYNEQFF.

This clonotype has at least ten counts. The chain couples TRBV9 to TRBJ2-1; 8 bases align to TRBD2. The ends lost 0 bases at V and 7 bases at J; junction bases unmatched: 12. The germline V gene has CDR1 SGDLS and CDR2 YYNGEE. This CDR3 has 17 residues. CDR3 nucleotides: TGTGCCAGCAGCGTAGGGATACAGCGGGGGCCAAGGAATGAGCAGTTCTTC. This sequence encodes CASSVGIQRGPRNEQFF.

V gene TRBV7-9 combines with J gene TRBJ1-5; D may be TRBD1 (6 bases). Trimming took off 1 base at V and 4 bases at J, with 8 bases between the two ends. Germline-derived CDR1 and CDR2 are SEHNR and FQNEAQ (reference sequence). This CDR3 spans 14 amino acids. CDR3 loop: CASSLDQGNQPQHF. CDR3 sequence (DNA): TGTGCCAGCAGCTTAGACCAGGGGAATCAGCCCCAGCATTTT.

The sample holds a few counts of this clonotype. V is TRBV15 and J is TRBJ1-2; no firm D call. The CDR3 is made up of 13 amino acids. Germline-derived CDR1 and CDR2 are LNHNV and YYDKDF (reference sequence). V lost 4 bases, J lost 2 bases, and 8 bases lay in between. In DNA, the CDR3 is TGTGCCACCAGCAAAGACACGAACTATGGCTACACCTTC. This codes for CATSKDTNYGYTF.